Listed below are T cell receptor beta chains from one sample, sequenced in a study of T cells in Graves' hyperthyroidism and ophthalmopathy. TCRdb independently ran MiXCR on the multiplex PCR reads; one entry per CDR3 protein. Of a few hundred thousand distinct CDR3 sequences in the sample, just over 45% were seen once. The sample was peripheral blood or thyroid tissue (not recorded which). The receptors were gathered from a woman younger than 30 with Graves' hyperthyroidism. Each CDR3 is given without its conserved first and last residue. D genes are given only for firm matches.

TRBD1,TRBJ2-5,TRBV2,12,ASSEGTGGETQY
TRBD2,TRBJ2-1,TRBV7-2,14,ASSLGFQREYNEQF
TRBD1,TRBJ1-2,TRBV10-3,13,ALLGEGAGANGYT
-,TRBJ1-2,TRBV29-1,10,SHTGTAMGYT
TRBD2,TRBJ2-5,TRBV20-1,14,SASGLAGGRSETQY
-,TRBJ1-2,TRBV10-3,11,AISIDANYGYT
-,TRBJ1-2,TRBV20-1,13,SARSSRSGGYGYT
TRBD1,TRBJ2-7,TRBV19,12,ASRKTGSSYEQY
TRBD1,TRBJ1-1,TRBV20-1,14,SARGGTGRGNTEAF
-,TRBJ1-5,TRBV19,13,ASSMVPYSNQPQH
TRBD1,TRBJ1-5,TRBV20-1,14,SASRTGGGRNQPQH
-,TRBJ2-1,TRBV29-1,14,SVEGDSSNSYNEQF
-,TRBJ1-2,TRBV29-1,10,SVEDRGLGYT
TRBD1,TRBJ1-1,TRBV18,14,ASSSQGQGWSTEAF
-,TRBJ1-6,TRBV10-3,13,AISGGTQENSPLH
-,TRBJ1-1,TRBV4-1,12,ASGNRANNTEAF